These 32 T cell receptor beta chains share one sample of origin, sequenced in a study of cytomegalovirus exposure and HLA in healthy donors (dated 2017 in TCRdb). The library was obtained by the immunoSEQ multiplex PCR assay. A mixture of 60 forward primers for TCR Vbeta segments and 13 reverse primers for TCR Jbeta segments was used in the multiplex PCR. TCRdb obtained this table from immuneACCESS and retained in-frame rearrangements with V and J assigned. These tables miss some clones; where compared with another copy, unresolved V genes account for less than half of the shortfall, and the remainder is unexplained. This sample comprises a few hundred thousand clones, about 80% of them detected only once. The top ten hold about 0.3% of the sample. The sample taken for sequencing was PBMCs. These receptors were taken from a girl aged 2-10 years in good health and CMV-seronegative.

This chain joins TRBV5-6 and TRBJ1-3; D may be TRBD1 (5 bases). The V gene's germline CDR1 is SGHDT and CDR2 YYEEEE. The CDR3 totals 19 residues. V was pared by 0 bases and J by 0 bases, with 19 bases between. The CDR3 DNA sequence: TGTGCCAGCAGCTTGGGGCTTCGGGACTCCCTGAGCTCTGGAAACACCATATATTTT. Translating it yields CASSLGLRDSLSSGNTIYF.

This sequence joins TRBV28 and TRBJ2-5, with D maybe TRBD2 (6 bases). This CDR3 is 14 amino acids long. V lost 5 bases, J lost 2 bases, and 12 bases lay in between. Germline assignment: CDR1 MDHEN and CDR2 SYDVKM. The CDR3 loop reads CASSPRDLQETQYF. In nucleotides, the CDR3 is TGTGCCAGCAGTCCGAGGGACTTGCAAGAGACCCAGTACTTC.

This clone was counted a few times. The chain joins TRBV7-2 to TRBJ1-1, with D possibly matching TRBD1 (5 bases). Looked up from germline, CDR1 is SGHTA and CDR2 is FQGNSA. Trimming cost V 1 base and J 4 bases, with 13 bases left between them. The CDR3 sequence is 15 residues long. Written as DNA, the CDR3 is TGTGCCAGCAGCTTAGGAAGTCCTGGGGCCACTGAAGCTTTCTTT. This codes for CASSLGSPGATEAFF. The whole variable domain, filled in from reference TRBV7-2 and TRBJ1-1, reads GAGVSQSPSNKVTEKGKDVELRCDPISGHTALYWYRQSLGQGLEFLIYFQGNSAPDKSGLPSDRFSAERTGGSVSTLTIQRTQQEDSAVYLCASSLGSPGATEAFFGQGTRLTVV.

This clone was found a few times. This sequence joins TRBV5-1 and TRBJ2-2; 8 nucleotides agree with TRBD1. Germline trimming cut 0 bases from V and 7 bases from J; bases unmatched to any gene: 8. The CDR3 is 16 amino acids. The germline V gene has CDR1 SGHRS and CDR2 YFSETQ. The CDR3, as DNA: TGCGCCAGCAGCTTGGGCGGACAGGGAGGAAGCGGGGAGCTGTTTTTT. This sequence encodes CASSLGGQGGSGELFF.

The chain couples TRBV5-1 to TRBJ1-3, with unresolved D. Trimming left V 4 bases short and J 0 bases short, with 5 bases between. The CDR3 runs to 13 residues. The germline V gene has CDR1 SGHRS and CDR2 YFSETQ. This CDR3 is CASSLFSGNTIYF. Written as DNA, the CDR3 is TGCGCCAGCAGCCTCTTCTCTGGAAACACCATATATTTT.

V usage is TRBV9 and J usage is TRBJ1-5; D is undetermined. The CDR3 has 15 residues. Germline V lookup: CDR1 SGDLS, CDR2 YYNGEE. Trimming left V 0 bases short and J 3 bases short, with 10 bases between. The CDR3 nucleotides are TGTGCCAGCAGCGTAGGCATTGCGGACAATCAGCCCCAGCATTTT. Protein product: CASSVGIADNQPQHF.

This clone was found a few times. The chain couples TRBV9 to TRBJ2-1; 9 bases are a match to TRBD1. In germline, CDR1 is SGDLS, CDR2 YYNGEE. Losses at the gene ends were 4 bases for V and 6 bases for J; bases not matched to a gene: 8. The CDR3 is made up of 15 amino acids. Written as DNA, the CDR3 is TGTGCCAGCAGCCCCGGGACAGGGTATGCCAATGAGCAGTTCTTC. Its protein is CASSPGTGYANEQFF.

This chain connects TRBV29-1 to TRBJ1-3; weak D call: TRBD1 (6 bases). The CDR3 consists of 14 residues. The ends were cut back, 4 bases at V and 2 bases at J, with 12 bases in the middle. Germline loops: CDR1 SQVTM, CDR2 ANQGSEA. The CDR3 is CSVAWAGAGNTIYF. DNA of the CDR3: TGCAGCGTTGCGTGGGCAGGGGCTGGAAACACCATATATTTT. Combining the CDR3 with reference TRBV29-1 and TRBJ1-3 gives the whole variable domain SAVISQKPSRDICQRGTSLTIQCQVDSQVTMMFWYRQQPGQSLTLIATANQGSEATYESGFVIDKFPISRPNLTFSTLTVSNMSPEDSSIYLCSVAWAGAGNTIYFGEGSWLTVV.

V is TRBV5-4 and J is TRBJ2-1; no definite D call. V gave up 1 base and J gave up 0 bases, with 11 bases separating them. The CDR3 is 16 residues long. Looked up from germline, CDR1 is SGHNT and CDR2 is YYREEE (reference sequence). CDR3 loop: CASSLFPPSSYNEQFF. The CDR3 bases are TGTGCCAGCAGCTTGTTTCCTCCGAGCTCCTACAATGAGCAGTTCTTC.

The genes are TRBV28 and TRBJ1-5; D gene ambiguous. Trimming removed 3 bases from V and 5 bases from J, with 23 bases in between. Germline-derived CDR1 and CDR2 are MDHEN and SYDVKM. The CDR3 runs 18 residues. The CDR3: CASSLGGSLRNYYQPQHF. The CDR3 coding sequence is TGTGCCAGCAGTTTGGGAGGATCGCTCAGGAATTATTATCAGCCCCAGCATTTT.

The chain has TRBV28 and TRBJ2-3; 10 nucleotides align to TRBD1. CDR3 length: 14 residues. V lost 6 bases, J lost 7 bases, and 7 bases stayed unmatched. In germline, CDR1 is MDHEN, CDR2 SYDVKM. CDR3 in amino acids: CASRQGQGKNTQYF. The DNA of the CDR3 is TGTGCCAGCAGACAGGGACAGGGGAAGAATACGCAGTATTTT.

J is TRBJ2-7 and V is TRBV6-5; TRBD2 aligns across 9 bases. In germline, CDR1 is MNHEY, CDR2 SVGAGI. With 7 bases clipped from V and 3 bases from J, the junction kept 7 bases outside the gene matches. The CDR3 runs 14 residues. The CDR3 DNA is TGTGCCAGCACCCCCCTAGCGGGGAGCTACGAGCAGTACTTC. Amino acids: CASTPLAGSYEQYF.

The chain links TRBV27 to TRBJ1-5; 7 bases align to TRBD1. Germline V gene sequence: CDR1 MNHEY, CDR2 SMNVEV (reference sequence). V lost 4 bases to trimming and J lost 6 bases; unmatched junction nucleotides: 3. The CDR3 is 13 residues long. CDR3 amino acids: CASSSGGRQPQHF. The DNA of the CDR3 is TGTGCCAGCAGTTCAGGGGGGCGTCAGCCCCAGCATTTT.

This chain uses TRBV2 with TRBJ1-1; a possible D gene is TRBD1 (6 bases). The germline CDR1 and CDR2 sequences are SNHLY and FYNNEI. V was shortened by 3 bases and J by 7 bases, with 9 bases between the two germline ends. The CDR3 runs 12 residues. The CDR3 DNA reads TGTGCCAGCAGTGAGGACAGAAGTGAAGCTTTCTTT. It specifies CASSEDRSEAFF. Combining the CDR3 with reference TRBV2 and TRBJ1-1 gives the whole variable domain EPEVTQTPSHQVTQMGQEVILRCVPISNHLYFYWYRQILGQKVEFLVSFYNNEISEKSEIFDDQFSVERPDGSNFTLKIRSTKLEDSAMYFCASSEDRSEAFFGQGTRLTVV.

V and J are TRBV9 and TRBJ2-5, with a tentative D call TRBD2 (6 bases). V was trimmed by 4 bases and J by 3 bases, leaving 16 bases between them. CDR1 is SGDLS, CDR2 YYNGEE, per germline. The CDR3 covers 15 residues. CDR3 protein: CASSPGDLIKETQYF. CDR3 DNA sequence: TGTGCCAGCAGCCCTGGGGACTTAATCAAAGAGACCCAGTACTTC. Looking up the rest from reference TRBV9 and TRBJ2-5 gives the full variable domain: DSGVTQTPKHLITATGQRVTLRCSPRSGDLSVYWYQQSLDQGLQFLIQYYNGEERAKGNILERFSAQQFPDLHSELNLSSLELGDSALYFCASSPGDLIKETQYFGPGTRLLVL.

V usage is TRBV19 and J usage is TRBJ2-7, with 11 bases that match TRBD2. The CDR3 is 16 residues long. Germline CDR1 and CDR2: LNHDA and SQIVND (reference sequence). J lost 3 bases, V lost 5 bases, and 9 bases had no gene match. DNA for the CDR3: TGTGCCAGTAGTCCTAGTAGCGGGAGGGCCGACTACGAGCAGTACTTC. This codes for CASSPSSGRADYEQYF.

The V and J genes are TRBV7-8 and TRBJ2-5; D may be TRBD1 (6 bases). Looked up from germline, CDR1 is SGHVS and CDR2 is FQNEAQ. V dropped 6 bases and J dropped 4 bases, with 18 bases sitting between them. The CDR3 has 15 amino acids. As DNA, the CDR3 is TGTGCCAGCAGAGAACAGGGACGTGGCCGAGAGACCCAGTACTTC. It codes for CASREQGRGRETQYF.

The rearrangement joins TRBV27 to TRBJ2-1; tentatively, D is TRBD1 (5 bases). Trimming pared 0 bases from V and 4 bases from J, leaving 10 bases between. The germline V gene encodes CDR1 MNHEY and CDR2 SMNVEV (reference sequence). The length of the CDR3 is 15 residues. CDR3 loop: CASSLSRSGYNEQFF. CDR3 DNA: TGTGCCAGCAGTTTATCGAGGTCAGGGTACAATGAGCAGTTCTTC.

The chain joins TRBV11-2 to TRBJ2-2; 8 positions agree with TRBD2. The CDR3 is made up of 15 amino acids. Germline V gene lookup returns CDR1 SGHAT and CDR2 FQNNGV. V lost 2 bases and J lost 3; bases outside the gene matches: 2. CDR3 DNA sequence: TGTGCCAGCAGCTTACAGCGGGGGTACACCGGGGAGCTGTTTTTT. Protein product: CASSLQRGYTGELFF.

CDR3 nucleotide sequence: TGTGCCAGCAGTTCCATCACGGGGGGTCAGCCCCAGCATTTT. This encodes CASSSITGGQPQHF. This chain joins TRBV28 and TRBJ1-5; tentative D call: TRBD1 (5 bases). Germline V CDR1 and CDR2: MDHEN, SYDVKM. This CDR3 is 14 amino acids long. V lost 4 bases and J 6 bases, leaving 13 bases between the germline ends.

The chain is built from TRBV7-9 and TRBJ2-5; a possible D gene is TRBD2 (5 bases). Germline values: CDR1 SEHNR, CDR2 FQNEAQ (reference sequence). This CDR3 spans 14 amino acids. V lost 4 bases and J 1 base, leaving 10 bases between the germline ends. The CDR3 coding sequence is TGTGCCAGCAGCTCCGGGGAGCTCCAAGAGACCCAGTACTTC. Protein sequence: CASSSGELQETQYF. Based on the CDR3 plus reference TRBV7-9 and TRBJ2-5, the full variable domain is DTGVSQNPRHKITKRGQNVTFRCDPISEHNRLYWYRQTLGQGPEFLTYFQNEAQLEKSRLLSDRFSAERPKGSFSTLEIQRTEQGDSAMYLCASSSGELQETQYFGPGTRLLVL.

The CDR3 spells CAWSKRGGTEAFF. In DNA form, the CDR3 reads TGTGCCTGGAGTAAAAGAGGGGGAACTGAAGCTTTCTTT. The V and J genes are TRBV30 and TRBJ1-1; maybe TRBD1 (6 bases). V was clipped by 2 bases and J by 5 bases, with 12 bases between them. CDR1 is GTSNPN, CDR2 SVGIG, per germline (reference sequence). The CDR3 is 13 residues long.

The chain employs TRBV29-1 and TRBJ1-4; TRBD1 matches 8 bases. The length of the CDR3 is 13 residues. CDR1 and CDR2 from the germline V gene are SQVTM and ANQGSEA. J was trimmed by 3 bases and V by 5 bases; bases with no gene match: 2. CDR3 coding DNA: TGCAGCGTTTTGACAGGGGCTAATGAAAAACTGTTTTTT. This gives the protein CSVLTGANEKLFF.

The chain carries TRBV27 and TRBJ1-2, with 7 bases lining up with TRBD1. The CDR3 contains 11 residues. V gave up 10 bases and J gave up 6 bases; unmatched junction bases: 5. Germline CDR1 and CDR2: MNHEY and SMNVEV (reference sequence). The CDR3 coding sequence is TGTGCCACCCGGGACAGACATGGCTACACCTTC. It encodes CATRDRHGYTF.

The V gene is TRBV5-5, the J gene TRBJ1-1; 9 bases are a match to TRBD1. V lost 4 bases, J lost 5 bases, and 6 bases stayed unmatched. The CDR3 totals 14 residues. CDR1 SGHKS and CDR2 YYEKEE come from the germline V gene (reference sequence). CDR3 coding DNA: TGTGCCAGCAGCGAGGGACAGGGTACTACTGAAGCTTTCTTT. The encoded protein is CASSEGQGTTEAFF.

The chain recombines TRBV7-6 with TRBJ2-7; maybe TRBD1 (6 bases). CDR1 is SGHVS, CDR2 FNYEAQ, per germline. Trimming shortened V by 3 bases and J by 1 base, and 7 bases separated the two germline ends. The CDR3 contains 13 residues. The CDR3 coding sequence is TGTGCCAGCAGCTTCGACAGGTCCTACGAGCAGTACTTC. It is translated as CASSFDRSYEQYF.

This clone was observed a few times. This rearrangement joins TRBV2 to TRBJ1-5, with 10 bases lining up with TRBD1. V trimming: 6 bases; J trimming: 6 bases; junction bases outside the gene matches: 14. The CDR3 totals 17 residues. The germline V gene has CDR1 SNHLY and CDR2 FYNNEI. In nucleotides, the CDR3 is TGTGCCAGCAGCCGGACAGGGGGACAGTTCGGTAGTCAGCCCCAGCATTTT. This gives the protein CASSRTGGQFGSQPQHF.

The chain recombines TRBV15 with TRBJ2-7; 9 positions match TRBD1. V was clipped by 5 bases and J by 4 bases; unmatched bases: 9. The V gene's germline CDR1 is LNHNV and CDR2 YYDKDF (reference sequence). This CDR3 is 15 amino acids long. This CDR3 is CATSVAGTGKYEQYF. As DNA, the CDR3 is TGTGCCACCAGCGTGGCCGGGACAGGGAAATACGAGCAGTACTTC.

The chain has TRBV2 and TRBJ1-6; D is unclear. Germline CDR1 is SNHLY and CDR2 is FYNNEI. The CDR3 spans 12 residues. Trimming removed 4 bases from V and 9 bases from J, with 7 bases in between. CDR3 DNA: TGTGCCAGCAGTGTCCCCATTTCACCCCTCCACTTT. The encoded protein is CASSVPISPLHF.

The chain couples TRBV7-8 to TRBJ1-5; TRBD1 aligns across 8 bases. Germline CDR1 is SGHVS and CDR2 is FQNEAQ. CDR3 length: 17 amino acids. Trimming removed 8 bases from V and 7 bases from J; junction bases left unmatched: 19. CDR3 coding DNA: TGTGCCAGCGGACGACGGGGACAGGCTTCTTTGAGCCAGCCCCAGCATTTT. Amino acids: CASGRRGQASLSQPQHF.

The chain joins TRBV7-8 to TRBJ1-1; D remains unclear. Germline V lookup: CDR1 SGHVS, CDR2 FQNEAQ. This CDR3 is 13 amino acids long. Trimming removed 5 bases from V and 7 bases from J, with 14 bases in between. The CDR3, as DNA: TGTGCCAGCAGCCGGAGGTCCCCGTTTGAAGCTTTCTTT. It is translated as CASSRRSPFEAFF.

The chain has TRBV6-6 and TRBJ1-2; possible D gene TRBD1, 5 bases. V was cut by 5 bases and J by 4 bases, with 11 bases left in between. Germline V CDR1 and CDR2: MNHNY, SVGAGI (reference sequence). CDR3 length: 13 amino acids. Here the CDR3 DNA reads TGTGCCAGCAGTGCTGACAGAGTCTATGGCTACACCTTC. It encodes CASSADRVYGYTF.